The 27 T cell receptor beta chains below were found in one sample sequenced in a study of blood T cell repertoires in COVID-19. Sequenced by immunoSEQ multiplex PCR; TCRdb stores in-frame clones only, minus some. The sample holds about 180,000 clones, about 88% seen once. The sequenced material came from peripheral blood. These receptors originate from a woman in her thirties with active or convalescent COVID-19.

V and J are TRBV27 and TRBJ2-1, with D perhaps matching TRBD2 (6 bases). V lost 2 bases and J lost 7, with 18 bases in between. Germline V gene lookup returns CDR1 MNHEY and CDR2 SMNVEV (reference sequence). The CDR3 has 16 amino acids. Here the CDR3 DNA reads TGTGCCAGCAGTTTAATTCTCCAGGGAGGCATTAATGAGCAGTTCTTC. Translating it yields CASSLILQGGINEQFF.

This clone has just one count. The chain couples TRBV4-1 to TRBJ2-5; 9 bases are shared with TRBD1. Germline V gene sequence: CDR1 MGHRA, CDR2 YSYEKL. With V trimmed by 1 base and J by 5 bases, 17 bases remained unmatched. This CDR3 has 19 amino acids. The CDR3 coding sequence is TGCGCCAGCAGCCAAGGCCTGATAGTCGGGACAGGGATTTCGGAGACCCAGTACTTC. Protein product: CASSQGLIVGTGISETQYF.

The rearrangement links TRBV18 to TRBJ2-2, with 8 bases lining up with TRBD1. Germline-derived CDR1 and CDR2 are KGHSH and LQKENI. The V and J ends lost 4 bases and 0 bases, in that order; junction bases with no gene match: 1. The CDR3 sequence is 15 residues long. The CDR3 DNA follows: TGTGCCAGCTCACGGGACAGGTCGAACACCGGGGAGCTGTTTTTT. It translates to CASSRDRSNTGELFF.

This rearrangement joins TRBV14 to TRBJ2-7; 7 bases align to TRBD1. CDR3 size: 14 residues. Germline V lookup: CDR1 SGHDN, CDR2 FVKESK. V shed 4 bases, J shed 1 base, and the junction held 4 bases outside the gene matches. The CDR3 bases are TGTGCCAGCAGCCCTTGGACAGGATCCTACGAGCAGTACTTC. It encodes CASSPWTGSYEQYF.

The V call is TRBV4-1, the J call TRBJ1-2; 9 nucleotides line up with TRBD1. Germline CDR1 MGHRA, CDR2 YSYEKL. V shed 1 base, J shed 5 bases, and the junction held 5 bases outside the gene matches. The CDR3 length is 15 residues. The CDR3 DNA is TGCGCCAGCAGCCAAGGGGGACAGGGCGGGTATGGCTACACCTTC. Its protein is CASSQGGQGGYGYTF.

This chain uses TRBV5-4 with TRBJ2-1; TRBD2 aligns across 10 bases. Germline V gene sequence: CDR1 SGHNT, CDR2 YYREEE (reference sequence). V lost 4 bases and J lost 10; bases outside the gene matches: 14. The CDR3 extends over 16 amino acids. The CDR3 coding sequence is TGTGCCAGCAGCCAAATGGCTAGCGGGGGCTACAGGGAGCAGTTCTTC. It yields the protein CASSQMASGGYREQFF.

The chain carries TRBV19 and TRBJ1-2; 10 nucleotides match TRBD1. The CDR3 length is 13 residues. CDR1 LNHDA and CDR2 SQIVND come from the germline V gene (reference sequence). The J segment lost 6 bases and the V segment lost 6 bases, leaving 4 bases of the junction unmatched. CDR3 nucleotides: TGTGCCAGTAGGTTGGACAGGGGGAATGGCTACACCTTC. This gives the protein CASRLDRGNGYTF.

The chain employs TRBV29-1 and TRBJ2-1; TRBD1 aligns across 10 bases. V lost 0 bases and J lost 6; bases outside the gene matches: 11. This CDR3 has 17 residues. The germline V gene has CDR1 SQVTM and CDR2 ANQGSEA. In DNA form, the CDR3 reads TGCAGCGTTGAAGACCCCGGGACAGGGGTTTTCGCCAATGAGCAGTTCTTC. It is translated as CSVEDPGTGVFANEQFF.

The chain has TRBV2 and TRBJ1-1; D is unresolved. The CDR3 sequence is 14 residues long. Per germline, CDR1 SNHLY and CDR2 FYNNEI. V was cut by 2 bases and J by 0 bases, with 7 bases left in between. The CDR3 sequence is CASSENIMNTEAFF. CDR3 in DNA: TGTGCCAGCAGTGAAAACATCATGAACACTGAAGCTTTCTTT.

The CDR3 is CASSLGEAQGEKLFF. CDR3 DNA sequence: TGTGCCAGCAGCTTGGGAGAGGCGCAGGGTGAAAAACTGTTTTTT. V usage is TRBV5-4 and J usage is TRBJ1-4, with D maybe TRBD1 (5 bases). V lost 0 bases and J lost 7, with 13 bases in between. There are 15 residues in the CDR3. In germline, CDR1 is SGHNT, CDR2 YYREEE (reference sequence).

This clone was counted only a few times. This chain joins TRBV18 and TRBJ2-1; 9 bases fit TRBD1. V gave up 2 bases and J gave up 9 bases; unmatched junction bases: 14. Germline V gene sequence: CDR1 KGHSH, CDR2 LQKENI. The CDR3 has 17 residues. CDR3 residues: CASSPVGPGQGGSEQFF. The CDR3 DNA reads TGTGCCAGCTCACCAGTGGGCCCGGGACAGGGAGGTTCTGAGCAGTTCTTC.

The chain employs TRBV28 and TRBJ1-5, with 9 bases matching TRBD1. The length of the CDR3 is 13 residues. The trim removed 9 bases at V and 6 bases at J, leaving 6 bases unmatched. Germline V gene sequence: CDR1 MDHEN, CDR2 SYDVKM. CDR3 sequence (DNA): TGTGCCAGTGGTACAGGGGGCGGTCAGCCCCAGCATTTT. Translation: CASGTGGGQPQHF.

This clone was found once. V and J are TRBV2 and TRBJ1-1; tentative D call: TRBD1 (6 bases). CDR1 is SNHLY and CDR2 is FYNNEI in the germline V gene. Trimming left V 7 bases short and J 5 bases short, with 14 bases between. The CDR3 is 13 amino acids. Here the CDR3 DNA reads TGTGCCAGCATCAGGGGTTCGGCGACTGAAGCTTTCTTT. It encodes CASIRGSATEAFF.

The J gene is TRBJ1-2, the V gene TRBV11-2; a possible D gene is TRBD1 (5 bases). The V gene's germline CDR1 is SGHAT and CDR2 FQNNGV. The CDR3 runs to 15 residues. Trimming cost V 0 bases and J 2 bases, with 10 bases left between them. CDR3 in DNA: TGTGCCAGCAGCTTAGAGTGGGGGGGAAACTATGGCTACACCTTC. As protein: CASSLEWGGNYGYTF.

The CDR3 protein is CASSSGTSGSQETQYF. The CDR3 nucleotides read TGTGCCAGCAGCTCGGGGACTAGCGGGTCCCAAGAGACCCAGTACTTC. The chain combines TRBV7-6 with TRBJ2-5, with 12 bases matching TRBD2. The V segment lost 4 bases and the J segment 1 base; nucleotides outside the gene matches: 4. The CDR3 loop spans 16 amino acids. Germline V gives CDR1 SGHVS, CDR2 FNYEAQ.

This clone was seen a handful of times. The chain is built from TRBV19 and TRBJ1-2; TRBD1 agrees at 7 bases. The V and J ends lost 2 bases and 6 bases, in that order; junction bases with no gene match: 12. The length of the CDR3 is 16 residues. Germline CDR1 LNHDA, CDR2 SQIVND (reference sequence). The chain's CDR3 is CASSIIWADRLDGYTF. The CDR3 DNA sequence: TGTGCCAGTAGTATAATCTGGGCGGACAGGTTGGATGGCTACACCTTC.

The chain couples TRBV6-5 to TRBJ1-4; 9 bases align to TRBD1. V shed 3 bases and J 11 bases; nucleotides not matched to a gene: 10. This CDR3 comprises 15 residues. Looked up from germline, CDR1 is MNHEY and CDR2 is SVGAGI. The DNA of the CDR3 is TGTGCCAGCAGTTATGGAGGGACAGGGAGTTGGAAACTGTTTTTT. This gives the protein CASSYGGTGSWKLFF.

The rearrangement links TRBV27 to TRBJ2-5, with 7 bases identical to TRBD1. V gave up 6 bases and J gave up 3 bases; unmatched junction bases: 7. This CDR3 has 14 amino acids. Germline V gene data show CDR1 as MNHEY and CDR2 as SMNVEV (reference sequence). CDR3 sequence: CASRVTGAEETQYF. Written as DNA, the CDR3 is TGTGCCAGCAGGGTTACAGGGGCGGAAGAGACCCAGTACTTC.

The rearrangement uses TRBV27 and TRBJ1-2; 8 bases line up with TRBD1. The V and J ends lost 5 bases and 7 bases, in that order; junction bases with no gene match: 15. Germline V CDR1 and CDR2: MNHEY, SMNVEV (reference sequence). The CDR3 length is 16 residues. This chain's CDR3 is CASSPTELRGQTGYTF. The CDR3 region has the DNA TGTGCCAGCAGTCCGACCGAACTCAGGGGGCAGACTGGCTACACCTTC.

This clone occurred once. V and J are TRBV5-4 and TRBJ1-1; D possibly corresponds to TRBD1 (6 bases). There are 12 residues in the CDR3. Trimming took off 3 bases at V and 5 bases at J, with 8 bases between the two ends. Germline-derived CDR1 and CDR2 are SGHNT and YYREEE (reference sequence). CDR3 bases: TGTGCCAGCAGCTCGGACAGTACTGAAGCTTTCTTT. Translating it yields CASSSDSTEAFF.

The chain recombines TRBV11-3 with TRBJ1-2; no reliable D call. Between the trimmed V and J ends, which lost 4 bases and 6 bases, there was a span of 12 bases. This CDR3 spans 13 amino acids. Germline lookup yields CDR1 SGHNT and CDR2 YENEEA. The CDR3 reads CASSSQSRHGYTF. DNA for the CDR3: TGTGCCAGCAGCTCGCAGTCGAGGCATGGCTACACCTTC. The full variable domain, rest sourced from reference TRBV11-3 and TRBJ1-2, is EAGVVQSPRYKIIEKKQPVAFWCNPISGHNTLYWYLQNLGQGPELLIRYENEEAVDDSQLPKDRFSAERLKGVDSTLKIQPAELGDSAVYLCASSSQSRHGYTFGSGTRLTVV.

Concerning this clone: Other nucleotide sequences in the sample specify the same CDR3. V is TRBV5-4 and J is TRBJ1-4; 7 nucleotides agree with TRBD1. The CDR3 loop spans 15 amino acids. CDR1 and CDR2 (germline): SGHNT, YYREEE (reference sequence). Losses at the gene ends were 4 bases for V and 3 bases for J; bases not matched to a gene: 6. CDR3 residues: CASSPGTASNEKLFF. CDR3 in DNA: TGTGCCAGCAGCCCGGGGACAGCGTCTAATGAAAAACTGTTTTTT.

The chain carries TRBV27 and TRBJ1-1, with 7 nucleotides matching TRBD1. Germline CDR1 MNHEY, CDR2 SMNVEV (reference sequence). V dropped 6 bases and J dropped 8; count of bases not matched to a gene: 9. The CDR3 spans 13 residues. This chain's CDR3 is CASRVQGGYEAFF. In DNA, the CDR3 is TGTGCCAGCAGGGTTCAGGGGGGTTACGAAGCTTTCTTT.

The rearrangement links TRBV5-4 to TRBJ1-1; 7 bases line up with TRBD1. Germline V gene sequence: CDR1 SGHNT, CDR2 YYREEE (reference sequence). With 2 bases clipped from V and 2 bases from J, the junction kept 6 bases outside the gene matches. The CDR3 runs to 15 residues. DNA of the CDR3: TGTGCCAGCAGCTTAGTCCGGGACAGAAACACTGAAGCTTTCTTT. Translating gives CASSLVRDRNTEAFF.

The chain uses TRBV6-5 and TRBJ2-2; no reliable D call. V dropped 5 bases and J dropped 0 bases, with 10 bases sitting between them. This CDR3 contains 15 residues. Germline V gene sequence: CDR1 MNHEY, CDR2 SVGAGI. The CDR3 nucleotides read TGTGCCAGCAGTCAGGTTGTCTCGAACACCGGGGAGCTGTTTTTT. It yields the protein CASSQVVSNTGELFF.

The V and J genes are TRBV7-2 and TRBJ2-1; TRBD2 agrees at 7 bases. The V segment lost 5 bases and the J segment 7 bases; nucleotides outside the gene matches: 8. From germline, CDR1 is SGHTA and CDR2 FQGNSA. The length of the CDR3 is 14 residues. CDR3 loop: CASSGGRARNEQFF. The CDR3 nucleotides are TGTGCCAGCAGCGGGGGGAGGGCAAGGAATGAGCAGTTCTTC.

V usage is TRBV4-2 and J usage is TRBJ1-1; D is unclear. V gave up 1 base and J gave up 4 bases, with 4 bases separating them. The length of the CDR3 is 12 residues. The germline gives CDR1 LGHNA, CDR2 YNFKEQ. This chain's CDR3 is CASSQGATEAFF. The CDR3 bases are TGTGCCAGCAGCCAAGGCGCCACTGAAGCTTTCTTT.